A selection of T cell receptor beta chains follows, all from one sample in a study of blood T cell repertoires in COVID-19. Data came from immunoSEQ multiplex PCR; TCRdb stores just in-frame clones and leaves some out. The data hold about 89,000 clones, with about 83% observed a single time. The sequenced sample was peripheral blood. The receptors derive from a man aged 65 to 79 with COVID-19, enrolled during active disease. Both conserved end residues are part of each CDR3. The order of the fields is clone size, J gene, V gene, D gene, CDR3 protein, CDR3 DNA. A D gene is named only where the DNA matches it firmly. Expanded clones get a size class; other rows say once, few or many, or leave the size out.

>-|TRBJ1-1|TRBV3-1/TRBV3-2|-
CASRNTVRGNTEAFF
TGTGCCAGCAGGAATACCGTCCGGGGAAACACTGAAGCTTTCTTT
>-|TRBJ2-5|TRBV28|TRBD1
CASSTGPGTGDETHQAPYF
TGTGCCAGCAGCACCGGTCCCGGGACAGGGGACGAGACCCACCAGGCACCGTACTTC
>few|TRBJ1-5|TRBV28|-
CASSLDSYQPQHF
TGTGCCAGCAGTTTGGACAGTTATCAGCCCCAGCATTTT
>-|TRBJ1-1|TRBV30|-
CAWSVLSGTEAFF
TGTGCCTGGAGTGTACTGTCGGGGACTGAAGCTTTCTTT
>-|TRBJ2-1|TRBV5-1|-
CASSIGTSSSNEQFF
TGCGCCAGCAGCATCGGGACTTCCTCCTCCAATGAGCAGTTCTTC
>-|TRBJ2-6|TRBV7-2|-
CASSLVAQGANVLTF
TGTGCCAGCAGCTTAGTAGCGCAAGGGGCCAACGTCCTGACTTTC
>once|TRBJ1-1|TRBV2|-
CASTSDMVNTEAFF
TGTGCCAGCACTTCCGACATGGTGAACACTGAAGCTTTCTTT
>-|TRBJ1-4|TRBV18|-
CASSPPGPRGEKLFF
TGTGCCAGCTCCCCACCGGGTCCCAGAGGTGAAAAACTGTTTTTT
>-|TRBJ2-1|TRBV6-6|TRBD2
CASSPWTSGGAGNEQFF
TGTGCCAGCAGTCCGTGGACTAGCGGGGGGGCAGGCAATGAGCAGTTCTTC
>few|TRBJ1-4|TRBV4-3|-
CASSQDSMVASTNEKLFF
TGCGCCAGCAGCCAAGATTCTATGGTAGCCTCAACTAATGAAAAACTGTTTTTT
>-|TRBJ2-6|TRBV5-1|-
CASSRGAQTGRGANVLTF
TGCGCCAGCAGCCGCGGAGCTCAGACAGGACGGGGGGCCAACGTCCTGACTTTC
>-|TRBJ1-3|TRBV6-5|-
CASSYSVLLSGNTIYF
TGTGCCAGCAGTTACTCTGTCCTCCTCTCTGGAAACACCATATATTTT
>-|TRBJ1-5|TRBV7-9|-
CASSLVENQPQHF
TGTGCCAGCAGCTTAGTAGAAAATCAGCCCCAGCATTTT
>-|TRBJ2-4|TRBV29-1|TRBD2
CSVETSGRSQNIQYF
TGCAGCGTTGAGACTAGCGGGAGGTCCCAAAACATTCAGTACTTC
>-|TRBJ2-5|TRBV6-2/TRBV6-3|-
CASSPFVGRSQETQYF
TGTGCCAGCAGCCCTTTTGTGGGCAGGTCCCAAGAGACCCAGTACTTC
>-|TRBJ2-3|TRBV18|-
CASSPRGGATTDTQYF
TGTGCCAGCTCACCACGGGGCGGAGCAACCACAGATACGCAGTATTTT
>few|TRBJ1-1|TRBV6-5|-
CASRIPSTEAFF
TGTGCCAGCAGAATACCGAGCACTGAAGCTTTCTTT
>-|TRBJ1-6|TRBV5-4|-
CASSKGASSYNSPLHF
TGTGCCAGCAGTAAAGGGGCGAGCTCCTATAATTCACCCCTCCACTTT
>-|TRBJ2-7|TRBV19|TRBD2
CASSSPGTSGGREQYF
TGTGCCAGTAGTTCTCCCGGGACTAGCGGCGGGAGAGAGCAGTACTTC
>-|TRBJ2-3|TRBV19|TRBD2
CASSSGRPLSPLDTQYF
TGTGCCAGTAGTAGCGGGAGGCCCCTTTCCCCTTTAGATACGCAGTATTTT
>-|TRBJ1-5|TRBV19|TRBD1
CASRLNRGRHQPQHF
TGTGCCAGCAGATTAAACAGGGGGAGGCATCAGCCCCAGCATTTT
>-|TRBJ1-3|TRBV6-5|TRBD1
CATGGSGNTIYF
TGTGCCACAGGGGGCTCTGGAAACACCATATATTTT
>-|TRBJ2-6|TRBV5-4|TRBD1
CASGTGGLVGANVLTF
TGTGCCAGCGGGACAGGGGGCTTGGTGGGGGCCAACGTCCTGACTTTC
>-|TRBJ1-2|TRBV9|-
CASSSGHPGDGYTF
TGTGCCAGCAGCTCGGGACACCCAGGGGACGGCTACACCTTC
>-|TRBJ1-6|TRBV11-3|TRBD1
CASSLGTGNNSPLHF
TGTGCCAGCAGCTTAGGGACAGGGAATAATTCACCCCTCCACTTT
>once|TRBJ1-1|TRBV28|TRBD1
CASSLSQGAMNTEAFF
TGTGCCAGCAGTTTATCCCAGGGGGCAATGAACACTGAAGCTTTCTTT
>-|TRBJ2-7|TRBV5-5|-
CASSLDGGAVYEQYF
TGTGCCAGCAGCTTGGATGGGGGGGCGGTTTACGAGCAGTACTTC
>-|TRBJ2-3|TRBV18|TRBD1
CASSRGTGTADTQYF
TGTGCCAGCTCACGGGGGACAGGGACGGCAGATACGCAGTATTTT
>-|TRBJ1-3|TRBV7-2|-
CASSSHSAGGNSGNTIYF
TGTGCCAGCAGCTCGCATTCGGCAGGAGGGAATTCTGGAAACACCATATATTTT
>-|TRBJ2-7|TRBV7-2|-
CASSSSRLYEQYF
TGTGCCAGCAGCTCAAGCCGACTCTACGAGCAGTACTTC
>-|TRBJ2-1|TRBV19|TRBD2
CASSTGAGGYYNEQFF
TGTGCCAGTAGTACGGGAGCGGGAGGCTACTACAATGAGCAGTTCTTC
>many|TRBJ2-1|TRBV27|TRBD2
CASTTSSGEQFF
TGTGCCAGCACGACTAGCTCCGGTGAGCAGTTCTTC
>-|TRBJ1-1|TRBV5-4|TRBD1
CASRQKQGETEAFF
TGTGCCAGCAGACAAAAACAGGGGGAGACTGAAGCTTTCTTT
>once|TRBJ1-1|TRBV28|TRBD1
CASSLGRGLGTVIAFF
TGTGCCAGCAGTCTCGGACGGGGTTTGGGGACAGTGATAGCTTTCTTT
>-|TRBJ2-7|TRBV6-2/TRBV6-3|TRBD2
CASSYLSGRRIEQYF
TGTGCCAGCAGTTACTTGAGCGGGAGAAGAATCGAGCAGTACTTC